The TCR beta chain described here comes from a study of response to subunit inactivated influenza vaccine. TCRdb ran MiXCR on the RT-PCR reads and lists one entry per CDR3 protein. The table records roughly 700,000 distinct CDR3 sequences, less than 20% of them present only once. General study results and limits: Few additional T cells are recruited per seasonal influenza vaccination, authors suggested.

V shed 6 bases and J 7 bases; nucleotides not matched to a gene: 17. The CDR3 extends over 17 amino acids. Germline V CDR1 and CDR2: DFQATT, SNEGSKA (reference sequence). Of note for this clonotype: Its target is not known.

Specimen: PBMCs from blood, collected about 12 days after vaccination. The origin of this receptor is a man between 50 and 59 years old who received an inactivated influenza vaccine. The J gene is TRBJ2-1, the V gene TRBV20-1, with 11 bases aligning to TRBD2. For the CDR3, the DNA is TGCAGTGCCCCGCTGTTGACTAGCGGGAATCTTAGGAATGAGCAGTTCTTC. Its protein product is CSAPLLTSGNLRNEQFF.